This entry features one T cell receptor beta chain sequence. The table came from immunoSEQ multiplex PCR; TCRdb's copy has only in-frame clones and leaves some out. The sample consists of some 120,000 clones, more than 80% of them appearing once. The data originate from a study of control samples from healthy donors and cancer patients. V gave up 0 bases and J gave up 14 bases, with 16 bases separating them. From germline, CDR1 is MNHNY and CDR2 SVGAGI (reference sequence). This CDR3 region has 13 residues. The origin of this receptor is a man younger than 35 in good health. Input material: blood. This chain uses TRBV6-6 with TRBJ1-2, with D uncertain. This CDR3 is CASSYSGVYIGTF. The CDR3 DNA follows: TGTGCCAGCAGTTACTCCGGGGTTTACATTGGGACCTTC.